The 28 T cell receptor beta chains presented below share a single source sample, sequenced in a study of cytomegalovirus exposure and HLA in healthy donors. The PCR used 60 Vbeta and 13 Jbeta primers. Clones were sequenced by immunoSEQ multiplex PCR, and TCRdb holds only the in-frame ones, with some missing. The sample lists some 130,000 clones, around 80% occurring once. Material: PBMCs. These receptors all stem from a man in his forties in good health and CMV-seropositive.

The chain has TRBV18 and TRBJ2-7, with a weak D call TRBD2 (5 bases). Trimming stripped 2 bases from V and 3 bases from J, with 8 bases between. This CDR3 has 13 residues. Germline-derived CDR1 and CDR2 are KGHSH and LQKENI. For the CDR3, the DNA is TGTGCCAGCTCACCATGGACTCGCTACGAGCAGTACTTC. Its protein product is CASSPWTRYEQYF.

The rearrangement joins TRBV11-2 to TRBJ2-7; D possibly corresponds to TRBD2 (5 bases). Germline V gives CDR1 SGHAT, CDR2 FQNNGV. This CDR3 is 13 amino acids long. Trimming left V 0 bases short and J 10 bases short, with 13 bases between. The DNA for the CDR3 is TGTGCCAGCAGCTTAGAGGAGGCTTCCACACAGTACTTC. It yields the protein CASSLEEASTQYF.

This chain uses TRBV2 with TRBJ2-5, with 10 bases fitting TRBD2. The CDR3 consists of 13 residues. With 3 bases clipped from V and 9 bases from J, the junction kept 4 bases outside the gene matches. Germline V gene sequence: CDR1 SNHLY, CDR2 FYNNEI. CDR3 sequence reads: CASSDRAGGSQYF. CDR3 in DNA: TGTGCCAGCAGTGATAGAGCGGGGGGGTCCCAGTACTTC.

The gene calls are TRBV5-1 and TRBJ2-3, with D possibly TRBD1 on 5 matching bases. CDR1 and CDR2 (germline): SGHRS, YFSETQ. The ends were cut back, 0 bases at V and 3 bases at J, with 5 bases in the middle. The CDR3 runs 13 residues. CDR3 sequence: CASSLGQTDTQYF. In DNA form, the CDR3 reads TGCGCCAGCAGCTTGGGACAGACAGATACGCAGTATTTT.

The CDR3 DNA follows: TGTGCCAGCAGCTCAGGACAGGGTAATGAAAAACTGTTTTTT. It codes for CASSSGQGNEKLFF. This rearrangement joins TRBV9 to TRBJ1-4, with 8 bases matching TRBD1. The CDR3 runs to 14 residues. In germline, CDR1 is SGDLS, CDR2 YYNGEE. V trimming: 4 bases; J trimming: 4 bases; junction bases outside the gene matches: 3.

This chain links TRBV9 with TRBJ2-1; 7 bases map to TRBD1. Germline V CDR1 and CDR2: SGDLS, YYNGEE. Trimming at V came to 3 bases and at J to 2 bases, leaving 5 bases not matched to a gene. The CDR3 loop spans 15 amino acids. The CDR3 spells CASSDRGQPYNEQFF. CDR3 coding DNA: TGTGCCAGCAGCGACCGGGGACAGCCCTACAATGAGCAGTTCTTC.

The chain employs TRBV5-4 and TRBJ2-7; TRBD1 is a possible D gene (6 bases). Deletions cut 0 bases from V and 3 bases from J, with 10 bases between. The germline V gene has CDR1 SGHNT and CDR2 YYREEE (reference sequence). The CDR3 loop spans 14 amino acids. This chain's CDR3 is CASSLGDIGYEQYF. DNA of the CDR3: TGTGCCAGCAGCTTGGGGGACATCGGCTACGAGCAGTACTTC.

This rearrangement joins TRBV7-9 to TRBJ1-6; 8 nucleotides agree with TRBD1. V lost 5 bases and J lost 5; bases outside the gene matches: 2. This CDR3 spans 14 amino acids. Per the germline V gene, CDR1 is SEHNR and CDR2 is FQNEAQ (reference sequence). The CDR3 nucleotides are TGTGCCAGCAGCCGACAGGGGAATAATTCACCCCTCCACTTT. This codes for CASSRQGNNSPLHF.

The chain combines TRBV27 with TRBJ2-2; 8 bases line up with TRBD2. The germline V gene encodes CDR1 MNHEY and CDR2 SMNVEV (reference sequence). CDR3 length: 16 residues. The V and J ends lost 3 bases and 0 bases, in that order; junction bases with no gene match: 3. The CDR3 is CASSFLAGSNTGELFF. The CDR3, as DNA: TGTGCCAGCAGTTTTCTAGCGGGCTCGAACACCGGGGAGCTGTTTTTT.

This rearrangement joins TRBV6-1 to TRBJ1-1, with 7 bases fitting TRBD1. Germline-derived CDR1 and CDR2 are MNHNS and SASEGT. With V trimmed by 6 bases and J by 3 bases, 7 bases remained unmatched. This CDR3 spans 14 amino acids. CDR3 coding DNA: TGTGCCAGCAGGGTAGGACAGGATCACACTGAAGCTTTCTTT. Amino acids: CASRVGQDHTEAFF.

The CDR3 DNA is TGTGCCAGCAGCCAACCTCTAGCTAACTATGGCTACACCTTC. It translates to CASSQPLANYGYTF. The chain employs TRBV16 and TRBJ1-2; D unresolved. Germline CDR1 and CDR2: KGHSY and FQNENV. The CDR3 has 14 residues. The V and J ends lost 2 bases and 0 bases respectively, with 7 bases between them.

The chain has TRBV6-6 and TRBJ2-5; D is possibly TRBD1 (5 bases). The CDR3 spans 12 residues. V lost 4 bases and J lost 5, with 8 bases in between. In germline, CDR1 is MNHNY, CDR2 SVGAGI (reference sequence). CDR3 region: CASSSSGETQYF. Written as DNA, the CDR3 is TGTGCCAGCAGTTCTTCAGGGGAGACCCAGTACTTC.

This clone has only a few counts. The genes are TRBV13 and TRBJ2-7; D may be TRBD1 (6 bases). The CDR3 length is 15 residues. V shed 5 bases and J shed 3 bases, with 17 bases lying between them. Germline CDR1 PRHDT, CDR2 FYEKMQ (reference sequence). CDR3 sequence: CASSQTGQSHYEQYF. In DNA, the CDR3 is TGTGCCAGCAGCCAGACCGGACAGAGCCACTACGAGCAGTACTTC.

This chain uses TRBV5-1 with TRBJ1-2, with 7 positions matching TRBD1. Germline loops: CDR1 SGHRS, CDR2 YFSETQ. V was pared by 4 bases and J by 2 bases, with 5 bases of the junction left unmatched. The CDR3 covers 14 residues. The CDR3 nucleotides are TGCGCCAGCAGCCCGACGGGACAGAACTATGGCTACACCTTC. It encodes CASSPTGQNYGYTF.

The rearrangement links TRBV6-1 to TRBJ1-6; D may be TRBD1 (5 bases). The CDR3 is 15 residues long. Germline-derived CDR1 and CDR2 are MNHNS and SASEGT. Trimming removed 6 bases at V and 4 bases at J, with 13 bases between. As DNA, the CDR3 is TGTGCCAGCAGCGCCCAGGGTCGGTATAATTCACCCCTCCACTTT. Protein product: CASSAQGRYNSPLHF.

The chain is built from TRBV7-9 and TRBJ1-4; no definite D call. The V and J ends lost 1 base and 5 bases respectively, with 8 bases between them. From germline, CDR1 is SEHNR and CDR2 FQNEAQ (reference sequence). This CDR3 contains 14 residues. The CDR3, as DNA: TGTGCCAGCAGCTTAGGGCGGAGCAATGAAAAACTGTTTTTT. Its protein product is CASSLGRSNEKLFF. The entire variable domain, with the rest obtained from reference TRBV7-9 and TRBJ1-4, is as follows: DTGVSQNPRHKITKRGQNVTFRCDPISEHNRLYWYRQTLGQGPEFLTYFQNEAQLEKSRLLSDRFSAERPKGSFSTLEIQRTEQGDSAMYLCASSLGRSNEKLFFGSGTQLSVL.

This chain links TRBV4-1 with TRBJ2-5; TRBD2 is a possible D gene (6 bases). The J call may be incorrect, as the DNA end agrees better with TRBJ2-7. CDR3 size: 16 residues. Germline CDR1 is MGHRA and CDR2 is YSYEKL. The CDR3 sequence: CASSQAQRASSYEQYF. CDR3 coding DNA: TGCGCCAGCAGCCAGGCCCAGCGGGCGAGCTCCTACGAGCAGTACTTC.

The CDR3 spells CASSPPSAGGFRGEQYF. Here the CDR3 DNA reads TGTGCCAGCTCACCACCGTCGGCGGGAGGGTTTCGGGGCGAGCAGTACTTC. The chain carries TRBV18 and TRBJ2-7; 9 nucleotides align to TRBD2. The length of the CDR3 is 17 residues. Per the germline V gene, CDR1 is KGHSH and CDR2 is LQKENI. V dropped 0 bases and J dropped 6; count of bases not matched to a gene: 12.

The genes are TRBV19 and TRBJ2-5, with 8 bases identical to TRBD2. The J call is doubtful: the DNA matches TRBJ2-7 better. In germline, CDR1 is LNHDA, CDR2 SQIVND (reference sequence). This CDR3 spans 13 amino acids. In DNA, the CDR3 is TGTGCCAGCTCACTAGCGGAGGGCTACGAGCAGTACTTC. This codes for CASSLAEGYEQYF.

The CDR3 DNA sequence: TGCGCCAGCAGTGAGTACAGGGAGAACACTGAAGCTTTCTTT. The encoded protein is CASSEYRENTEAFF. The rearrangement joins TRBV10-1 to TRBJ1-1; possible D gene TRBD1, 6 bases. The CDR3 loop spans 14 amino acids. The germline CDR1 and CDR2 sequences are WNHNN and SYGVQD (reference sequence). V was cut by 1 base and J by 1 base, with 7 bases left in between.

The chain links TRBV4-2 to TRBJ2-5; 9 bases agree with TRBD2. The DNA end is a closer match to TRBJ2-7, so the J assignment may be wrong. The CDR3 sequence is 15 residues long. Germline V CDR1 and CDR2: LGHNA, YNFKEQ. In nucleotides, the CDR3 is TGTGCCAGCAGCCAAGAGGGGACTAGCAGCTACGAGCAGTACTTC. Amino acids: CASSQEGTSSYEQYF.

V usage is TRBV11-2 and J usage is TRBJ2-7; maybe TRBD2 (5 bases). The CDR3 spans 12 residues. The V end was cut by 5 bases, the J end by 4 bases, with 9 bases between. The germline gives CDR1 SGHAT, CDR2 FQNNGV. Written as DNA, the CDR3 is TGTGCCAGCAGCCCCCGGGGATACGAGCAGTACTTC. Amino acid sequence: CASSPRGYEQYF.

V and J are TRBV5-1 and TRBJ2-7, with 7 positions matching TRBD2. CDR3 length equals 14 residues. V shed 3 bases, J shed 4 bases, and the junction held 7 bases outside the gene matches. The germline V gene has CDR1 SGHRS and CDR2 YFSETQ. The CDR3 DNA reads TGCGCCAGCAGCTCGGGGGGAGCCGCATACGAGCAGTACTTC. Encoded protein: CASSSGGAAYEQYF.

This chain uses TRBV5-1 with TRBJ2-7; 8 nucleotides line up with TRBD2. Germline V lookup: CDR1 SGHRS, CDR2 YFSETQ. J was trimmed by 6 bases and V by 2 bases; bases with no gene match: 13. This CDR3 has 16 amino acids. For the CDR3, the DNA is TGCGCCAGCAGCTTCGCCGGGGGGGGCGGTCTACTCGAGCAGTACTTC. The encoded protein is CASSFAGGGGLLEQYF.

V usage is TRBV18 and J usage is TRBJ1-1; D uncertain. The CDR3 sequence is 13 residues long. V was cut by 4 bases and J by 1 base, with 7 bases left in between. CDR1 KGHSH and CDR2 LQKENI come from the germline V gene. The CDR3 nucleotides read TGTGCCAGCTCACTTCAAGCGAACACTGAAGCTTTCTTT. It encodes CASSLQANTEAFF.

The chain employs TRBV28 and TRBJ1-1, with D uncertain. Germline V lookup: CDR1 MDHEN, CDR2 SYDVKM. Between the trimmed V and J ends, which lost 1 base and 8 bases, there was a span of 5 bases. The CDR3 spans 11 residues. The CDR3 DNA sequence: TGTGCCAGCAGTTTATTTCAGGAAGCTTTCTTT. As protein: CASSLFQEAFF.

The chain joins TRBV4-1 to TRBJ1-2; D is perhaps TRBD1 (6 bases). The CDR3 extends over 16 amino acids. Germline values: CDR1 MGHRA, CDR2 YSYEKL. The V end was cut by 1 base, the J end by 4 bases, with 16 bases between. The CDR3 DNA is TGCGCCAGCAGCCAAGGCTGGGCAGGGGCTCGCTATGGCTACACCTTC. Translating it yields CASSQGWAGARYGYTF.

The CDR3 sequence: CASSLSLAEYNEQFF. The CDR3 DNA sequence: TGTGCCAGCAGTTTATCGCTAGCGGAGTACAATGAGCAGTTCTTC. This chain uses TRBV28 with TRBJ2-1; 7 bases are a match to TRBD2. V lost 1 base, J lost 4 bases, and 4 bases stayed unmatched. The CDR3 has 15 amino acids. Germline CDR1 is MDHEN and CDR2 is SYDVKM.